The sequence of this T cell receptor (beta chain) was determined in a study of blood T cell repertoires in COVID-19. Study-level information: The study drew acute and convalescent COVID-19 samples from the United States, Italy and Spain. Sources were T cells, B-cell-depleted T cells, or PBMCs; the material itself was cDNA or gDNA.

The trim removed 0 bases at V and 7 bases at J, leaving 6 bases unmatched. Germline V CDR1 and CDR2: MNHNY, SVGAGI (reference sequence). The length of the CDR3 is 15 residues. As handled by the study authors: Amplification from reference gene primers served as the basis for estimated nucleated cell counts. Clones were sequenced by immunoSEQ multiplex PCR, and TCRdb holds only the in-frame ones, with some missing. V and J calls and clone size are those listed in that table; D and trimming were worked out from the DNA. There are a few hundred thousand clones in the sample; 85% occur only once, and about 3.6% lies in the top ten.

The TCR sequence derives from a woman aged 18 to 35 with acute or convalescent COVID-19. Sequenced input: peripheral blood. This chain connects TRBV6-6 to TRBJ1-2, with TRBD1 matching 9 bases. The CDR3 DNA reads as TGTGCCAGCAGTTACTCGGGACAGGGAAAAATTGGCTACACCTTC. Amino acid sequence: CASSYSGQGKIGYTF.